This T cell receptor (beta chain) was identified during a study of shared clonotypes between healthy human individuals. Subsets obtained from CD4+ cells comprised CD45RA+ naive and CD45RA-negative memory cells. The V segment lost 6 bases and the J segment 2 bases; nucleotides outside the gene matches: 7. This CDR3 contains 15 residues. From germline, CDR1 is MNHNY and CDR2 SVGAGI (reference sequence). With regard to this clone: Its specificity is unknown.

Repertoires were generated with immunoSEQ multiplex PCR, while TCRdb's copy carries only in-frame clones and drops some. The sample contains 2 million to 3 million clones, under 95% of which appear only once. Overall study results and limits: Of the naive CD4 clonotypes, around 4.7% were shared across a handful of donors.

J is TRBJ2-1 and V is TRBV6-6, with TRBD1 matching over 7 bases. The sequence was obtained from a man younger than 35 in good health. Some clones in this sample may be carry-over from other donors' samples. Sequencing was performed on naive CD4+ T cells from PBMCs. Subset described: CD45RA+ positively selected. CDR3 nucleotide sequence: TGTGCCAGCAGCTACCGACAGGGCACCTACAATGAGCAGTTCTTC. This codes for CASSYRQGTYNEQFF.